Only one count was recorded for the clone carrying this T cell receptor (beta chain). CDR1 is LNHDA, CDR2 SQIVND, per germline (reference sequence). There are 12 residues in the CDR3. Trimming removed 3 bases from V and 10 bases from J, with 9 bases in between. Original handling: Estimation of nucleated cell counts was performed using reference gene primer amplification. The protocol was immunoSEQ multiplex PCR, while the TCRdb copy is restricted to in-frame clones and leaves out a portion. V, J and clone size are those of that table, while D and trimming were read from the DNA. The table lists fewer than 60,000 clones, 85% to 90% of them singletons. The data stem from a study of blood T cell repertoires in COVID-19. At the level of the study: Samples of COVID-19 (acute and convalescent) were obtained from the United States, Italy and Spain.

This TCR derives from a man between 60 and 75 years old with acute or convalescent COVID-19. The sequenced sample was peripheral blood. This chain links TRBV19 with TRBJ2-2; no clear D gene. The CDR3 nucleotides are TGTGCCAGTAGTATGGTGCGCGTGGAGCTGTTTTTT. This encodes CASSMVRVELFF.